This entry features one T cell receptor (beta chain) sequence. These data come from a study of shared clonotypes between healthy human individuals. V lost 10 bases and J 2 bases, leaving 16 bases between the germline ends. CDR1 and CDR2 (germline): MNHEY, SVGAGI. The CDR3 is 14 residues long. Every unsorted PBMC PCR replicate was loaded with 300 ng DNA, some 31,000 T cell genomes. Produced via immunoSEQ multiplex PCR; TCRdb's table is partial and in-frame only. The repertoire consists of 450,000 to 600,000 clones, with 79% occurring once and the leading ten covering 13%. The origin of this receptor is a woman between 40 and 50 years old in good health. Some clones in this sample may be carry-over from other donors' samples. The sequencing sample was made of PBMCs. This rearrangement joins TRBV6-5 to TRBJ2-3; no definite D call. CDR3 loop: CATTKDGFTDTQYF. The CDR3 nucleotides are TGTGCCACCACCAAGGACGGGTTCACAGATACGCAGTATTTT.